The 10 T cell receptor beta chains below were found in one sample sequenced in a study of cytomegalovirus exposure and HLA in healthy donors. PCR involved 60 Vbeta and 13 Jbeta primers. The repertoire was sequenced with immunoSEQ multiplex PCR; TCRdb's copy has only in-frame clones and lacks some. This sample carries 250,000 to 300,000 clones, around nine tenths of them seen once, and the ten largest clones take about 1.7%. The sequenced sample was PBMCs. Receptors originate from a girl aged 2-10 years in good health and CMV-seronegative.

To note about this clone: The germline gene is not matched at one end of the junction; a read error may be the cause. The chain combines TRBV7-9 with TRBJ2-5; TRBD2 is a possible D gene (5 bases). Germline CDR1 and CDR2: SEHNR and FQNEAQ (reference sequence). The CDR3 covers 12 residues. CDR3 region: CSSSSSGETQYF. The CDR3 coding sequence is TGTTCCAGCAGCTCTTCGGGGGAGACCCAGTACTTC.

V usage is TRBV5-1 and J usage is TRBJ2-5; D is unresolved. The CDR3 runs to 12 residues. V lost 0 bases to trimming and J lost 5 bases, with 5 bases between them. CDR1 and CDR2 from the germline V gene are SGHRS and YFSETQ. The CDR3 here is CASSLGIETQYF. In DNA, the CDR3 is TGCGCCAGCAGCTTGGGTATCGAGACCCAGTACTTC.

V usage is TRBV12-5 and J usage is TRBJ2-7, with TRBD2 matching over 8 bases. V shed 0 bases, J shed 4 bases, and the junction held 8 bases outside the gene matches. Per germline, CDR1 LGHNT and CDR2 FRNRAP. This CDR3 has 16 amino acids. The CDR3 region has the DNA TGTGCTAGTGGTTTGGTGGAAGGGCGGGAGGCTTACGAGCAGTACTTC. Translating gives CASGLVEGREAYEQYF.

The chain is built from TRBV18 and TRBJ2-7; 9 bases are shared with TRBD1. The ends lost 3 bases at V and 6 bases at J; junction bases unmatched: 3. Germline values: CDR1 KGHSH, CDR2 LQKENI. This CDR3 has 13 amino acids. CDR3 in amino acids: CASSPGTGSEQYF. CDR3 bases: TGTGCCAGCTCACCTGGGACAGGGAGCGAGCAGTACTTC.

The CDR3 bases are TGTGCCAGCAATCCGACAGGCGGAGTGGTCTACGAGCAGTACTTC. It is translated as CASNPTGGVVYEQYF. V gene TRBV6-6 combines with J gene TRBJ2-7; a possible D gene is TRBD1 (6 bases). The CDR3 has 15 residues. Germline V gene sequence: CDR1 MNHNY, CDR2 SVGAGI (reference sequence). The germline V and J ends were trimmed by 7 bases and 3 bases, with 19 bases remaining between them.

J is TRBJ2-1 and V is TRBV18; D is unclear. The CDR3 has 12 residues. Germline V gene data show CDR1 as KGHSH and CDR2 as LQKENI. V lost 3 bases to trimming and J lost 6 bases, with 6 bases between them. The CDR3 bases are TGTGCCAGCTCACCTACGGTCAATGAGCAGTTCTTC. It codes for CASSPTVNEQFF.

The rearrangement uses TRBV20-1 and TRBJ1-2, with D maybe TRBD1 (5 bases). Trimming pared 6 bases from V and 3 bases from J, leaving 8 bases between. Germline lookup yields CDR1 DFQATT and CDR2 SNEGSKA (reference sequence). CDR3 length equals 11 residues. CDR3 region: CSASRDYGYTF. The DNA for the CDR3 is TGCAGTGCCTCCAGGGACTATGGCTACACCTTC.

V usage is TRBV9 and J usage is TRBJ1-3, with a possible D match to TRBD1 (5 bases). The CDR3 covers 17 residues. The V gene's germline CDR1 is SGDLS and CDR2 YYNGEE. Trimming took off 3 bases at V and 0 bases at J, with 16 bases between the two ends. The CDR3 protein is CASSDDRQFTSGNTIYF. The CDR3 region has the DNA TGTGCCAGCAGCGACGATAGACAGTTTACCTCTGGAAACACCATATATTTT.

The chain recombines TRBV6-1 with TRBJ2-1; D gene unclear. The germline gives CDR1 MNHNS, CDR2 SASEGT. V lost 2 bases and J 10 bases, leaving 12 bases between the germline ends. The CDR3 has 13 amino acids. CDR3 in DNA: TGTGCCAGCAGTGAAAGTGGGCGACCGGAGCAGTTCTTC. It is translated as CASSESGRPEQFF.

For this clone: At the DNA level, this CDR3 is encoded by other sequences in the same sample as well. The CDR3 coding sequence is TGTGCCAGTAGTATACTAGCGGGGGGGCTTGGCACAGATACGCAGTATTTT. Encoded protein: CASSILAGGLGTDTQYF. The rearrangement joins TRBV19 to TRBJ2-3; TRBD2 aligns across 12 bases. V was pared by 2 bases and J by 1 base, with 4 bases of the junction left unmatched. The CDR3 has 17 amino acids. The germline CDR1 and CDR2 sequences are LNHDA and SQIVND (reference sequence).